Included here is one TCR beta chain sequence, with context. Negative magnetic isolation gave CD8+ and CD4+ cells; FACS enriched CD8+ TEMRA. This CDR3 has 17 amino acids. Germline V gene lookup returns CDR1 KGHDR and CDR2 SFDVKD. The germline V and J ends were trimmed by 0 bases and 2 bases, with 13 bases remaining between them. With random hexamers, reverse transcription was performed on roughly 0.5 to 1 ug of RNA. MiXCR, run by TCRdb on the immunoSEQ multiplex PCR reads, gives a single entry per CDR3 protein. This sample yields 150,000 to 200,000 distinct CDR3 sequences, of which roughly 92% are seen a single time; under 0.095% belongs to the top ten. These data belong to a study of CD8 T cells in Susac syndrome.

Sequencing was carried out using CD4+ T cells from PBMCs. The chain links TRBV24-1 to TRBJ2-1, with D maybe TRBD1 (5 bases). The sequence was obtained from a human donor with multiple sclerosis. CDR3 in DNA: TGTGCCACCAGTGATTTGCCGCAGGGTGCGACCTACAATGAGCAGTTCTTC. It is translated as CATSDLPQGATYNEQFF.